One and the same sample provided the 10 T cell receptor beta chains below, sequenced in a study of shared clonotypes between healthy human individuals. Some clones are missing from TCRdb's copy, which holds only in-frame ones; the method was immunoSEQ multiplex PCR. The repertoire has some 2,100,000 clones, about 93% of them found once; the top ten carry 1.5% to 2%. Naive CD8 cells lacked CD45RO, underwent positive selection for CCR7 and left out terminally differentiated effector memory CD45RA+ cells. The sequencing sample was made of naive CD8+ T cells from PBMCs. The source is a man aged 18 to 30 in good health. Some clones in this sample may be carry-over from other donors' samples.

The chain is built from TRBV28 and TRBJ1-2; D gene ambiguous. Trimming stripped 6 bases from V and 0 bases from J, with 14 bases between. The CDR3 consists of 15 residues. Germline V gene lookup returns CDR1 MDHEN and CDR2 SYDVKM. The CDR3 sequence: CASSPFSEANYGYTF. CDR3 nucleotides: TGTGCCAGCAGCCCCTTTTCGGAAGCTAACTATGGCTACACCTTC.

The chain joins TRBV10-3 to TRBJ2-5; D is possibly TRBD1 (6 bases). Trimming pared 2 bases from V and 5 bases from J, leaving 15 bases between. CDR1 is ENHRY and CDR2 is SYGVKD in the germline V gene. CDR3 length: 15 residues. The DNA of the CDR3 is TGTGCCATCAGTGAGGGACAGCAGATTGGGGAGACCCAGTACTTC. Translated, it gives CAISEGQQIGETQYF.

This chain uses TRBV29-1 with TRBJ2-1; D is unclear. The ends were cut back, 6 bases at V and 0 bases at J, with 15 bases in the middle. From germline, CDR1 is SQVTM and CDR2 ANQGSEA. CDR3 length: 15 amino acids. CDR3 in amino acids: CSVLDPASSYNEQFF. CDR3 DNA: TGCAGCGTATTAGACCCAGCCAGCTCCTACAATGAGCAGTTCTTC.

The chain is built from TRBV27 and TRBJ2-6; a possible D gene is TRBD1 (5 bases). In germline, CDR1 is MNHEY, CDR2 SMNVEV (reference sequence). The CDR3 runs 14 residues. Trimming stripped 7 bases from V and 4 bases from J, with 11 bases between. The CDR3 bases are TGTGCCAGCACAGGGTTCTCGGGGGCCAACGTCCTGACTTTC. Amino acid sequence: CASTGFSGANVLTF.

This clone was found once. The chain recombines TRBV5-1 with TRBJ2-7; D is possibly TRBD1 (6 bases). This CDR3 spans 13 amino acids. V shed 3 bases and J shed 3 bases, with 10 bases lying between them. Germline V gene lookup returns CDR1 SGHRS and CDR2 YFSETQ. In DNA, the CDR3 is TGCGCCAGCAGCTCGACAGGTTTCTACGAGCAGTACTTC. Translation: CASSSTGFYEQYF.

The V call is TRBV18, the J call TRBJ2-1, with TRBD2 matching over 8 bases. Germline lookup yields CDR1 KGHSH and CDR2 LQKENI. V lost 2 bases and J lost 5; bases outside the gene matches: 11. The CDR3 loop spans 17 amino acids. DNA for the CDR3: TGTGCCAGCTCACCAAGCCCGGGAGGGCCATTTGACAATGAGCAGTTCTTC. Amino acid sequence: CASSPSPGGPFDNEQFF.

V is TRBV7-9 and J is TRBJ2-7, with D possibly TRBD1 on 6 matching bases. CDR1 SEHNR and CDR2 FQNEAQ come from the germline V gene (reference sequence). The CDR3 sequence is 13 residues long. V was shortened by 6 bases and J by 5 bases, with 14 bases between the two germline ends. Written as DNA, the CDR3 is TGTGCCAGCAGGGGAACAGGGAACCACGAGCAGTACTTC. As protein: CASRGTGNHEQYF. The complete variable domain, with remaining parts taken from reference TRBV7-9 and TRBJ2-7, reads DTGVSQNPRHKITKRGQNVTFRCDPISEHNRLYWYRQTLGQGPEFLTYFQNEAQLEKSRLLSDRFSAERPKGSFSTLEIQRTEQGDSAMYLCASRGTGNHEQYFGPGTRLTVT.

The J gene is TRBJ2-7, the V gene TRBV11-2; D may correspond to TRBD1 or TRBD2 (6 bases each). Trimming left V 5 bases short and J 2 bases short, with 16 bases between. The CDR3 sequence is 15 residues long. Germline-derived CDR1 and CDR2 are SGHAT and FQNNGV. CDR3 residues: CASSPRGRGTYEQYF. CDR3 nucleotide sequence: TGTGCCAGCAGCCCCCGGGGGCGCGGTACCTACGAGCAGTACTTC.

This chain links TRBV28 with TRBJ2-3; 12 nucleotides agree with TRBD2. V dropped 5 bases and J dropped 0; count of bases not matched to a gene: 6. The CDR3 extends over 17 amino acids. CDR1 is MDHEN, CDR2 SYDVKM, per germline. The CDR3 DNA reads TGTGCCAGCAGTCGATGGACTAGCGGGGTTAGCACAGATACGCAGTATTTT. It encodes CASSRWTSGVSTDTQYF.

The rearrangement uses TRBV7-9 and TRBJ2-7; D might be TRBD1 or TRBD2, each matching 5 bases. CDR3 size: 16 residues. V lost 2 bases and J lost 4, with 18 bases in between. Germline V lookup: CDR1 SEHNR, CDR2 FQNEAQ (reference sequence). CDR3 loop: CASSLLPQGDLYEQYF. The CDR3, as DNA: TGTGCCAGCAGCTTACTGCCCCAGGGAGATCTTTACGAGCAGTACTTC.